The following is a T cell receptor (beta chain) sequence with its context. Its antigen remains unidentified. Base qualities are not provided; no much larger clone lies one nucleotide away. Library construction relied on the immunoSEQ multiplex PCR assay. A mixture of 60 forward primers for TCR Vbeta segments and 13 reverse primers for TCR Jbeta segments was used in the multiplex PCR. Amplification of the CDR3 region of rearranged TCR beta genes was performed with a multiplex PCR assay on genomic DNA. The amplified TCR beta libraries were sequenced on the Illumina HiSeq System as 87-base-pair reads. Per the source publication's procedure: Across the 700 or so repertoires, a later analysis counted approximately 83 million unique TCR beta chains, around 11 million of which were shared by at least two donors. Raw reads were error-corrected and collapsed into unique sequences with a nearest-neighbor algorithm that merged closely related sequences to remove PCR and sequencing errors. To assign V, D and J gene segments, CDR3 sequences were aligned to IMGT reference sequences. For a sequence to be retained, a match of at least six nucleotides to both a V gene segment and a J gene segment was required. A rearrangement counted as productive if the CDR3 had no stop codons and remained in frame with V and J, and every other rearrangement counted as non-productive. CDR3 was defined according to IMGT convention as the region running from the second conserved V-encoded cysteine to the conserved J-encoded phenylalanine. The earlier analysis of some 550 of the donors excluded any sequence lacking an unambiguous match to a single V gene segment. In an earlier analysis of a few hundred of the donors, V segments were called functional above 56.7% productive rearrangements and were called segregating when the between-donor standard deviation exceeded 5%. A statistical classification framework was built to diagnose cytomegalovirus status from the catalog of TCR beta chain sequences. In a later analysis, V and J genes were assigned by comparing TCR nucleotide sequences against IMGT/GENE-DB human TR gene sequences. The TCRdist pipeline was used in a later analysis to assign CDR3 sequences and most-parsimonious VDJ recombination scenarios. In a later analysis, each TCR beta chain was defined by its CDR3 amino acid sequence together with its V-gene family, and reads lacking a unique V-gene family were excluded. As a way to deal with suspected cross-contamination and a sequencing artifact, a later analysis dropped nearly 600 nucleotide sequences that were highly shared and had low generation probability. A later analysis calculated a clonal expansion index for each public chain from normalized within-repertoire ranks of inferred template counts. In a later analysis, generation probabilities were computed with a VDJ recombination model fitted to out-of-frame rearrangements, and the resulting probabilities were checked against IGoR. Hypergeometric tests were used in a later analysis to score TCR-TCR, TCR-HLA and TCR-CMV co-occurrence, with a repertoire-size bias correction applied to the TCR pairs. False discovery rates were estimated in a later analysis by permuting HLA or CMV assignments 20 times. In a later analysis, co-occurring TCRs were grouped using DBSCAN, and TCRdist sequence similarity was added for clustering within HLA-allele-positive subsets. Repertoires with fewer than 30,000 or more than 120,000 public chains were left out of co-occurrence clustering, as were about 5 repertoires with anomalous nucleotide sharing. TCRdb obtained this table from immuneACCESS and retained in-frame rearrangements with V and J assigned. These tables miss some clones; where compared with another copy, unresolved V genes account for less than half of the shortfall, and the remainder is unexplained. The V and J calls and clone size were taken over from that table, and D and trimming were inferred from the DNA. The sample yields more than 85,000 clones; 60% to 80% were counted once. The top ten clones comprise roughly 3.2% of the sample.

In total, roughly 670 healthy bone marrow donors made up the cohort. At the time of sampling, all cohort members were nominally healthy, though unrecorded immune exposures were likely present. The donor tested CMV seronegative, placing the donor among the 350 or so seronegative members of the cohort. A peripheral blood sample was provided by each donor, and peripheral blood mononuclear cells were used for TCR beta sequencing. The Qiagen DNeasy Blood Extraction Kit was used to extract genomic DNA from the blood cell samples. This sample is part of a study of cytomegalovirus exposure and HLA in healthy donors (dated by TCRdb to 2017 to 2019). In the study overall: An earlier analysis of some 600 of the donors reported around 280 Gb of sequence data and 95 million to 140 million unique TCR beta sequences obtained from about 179 million T cells. Approximately 300 gigabases of sequencing data and 91 million or so unique TCR sequences made up an early release that covered roughly 670 HLA-typed donors. Among the approximately 430 genotyped donors, roughly 80% belonged to the genetic ancestry cluster associated with self-reported Caucasian donors. The study aimed to test whether signatures of past pathogen exposure could be identified by cataloging public T cell receptors. Using immunosequencing, the study profiled T cell repertoires from 500 to 800 subjects and related those repertoires to cytomegalovirus serostatus. Along with the roughly 700-subject first cohort, a separate validation cohort of over 90 different subjects was used. High-throughput TCR immunosequencing, statistical association of individual TCRs with disease status, and machine learning were combined to predict cytomegalovirus infection status. A later analysis re-examined previously published TCR beta repertoires from roughly 720 donors and added high-resolution HLA genotyping to investigate patterns of TCR occurrence. In the later analysis, no new phenotypic data were used to find candidate immune exposures; instead, reliance was placed on TCR beta sequences and their occurrence across donors. To decide whether each TCR beta V gene segment behaved as functional or pseudogenic, an earlier analysis of 587 of the donors relied on high-throughput TCR beta sequencing. Donor age, sex, ethnicity and CMV serostatus were collected together with the repertoire data. A later genetic analysis took genome-wide SNP genotypes for about 55% of the 666 donors and used that subset as a discovery cohort. Every repertoire in the discovery cohort had been generated on one and the same sequencing platform. HLA typing included class I and class II loci at four-digit resolution. The number of donors typed differed by locus, with about 629-630 for A, B, C, DRB1 and DQB1, around 500 for DQA1, 600 to 610 for DPA1, and 472 for DPB1. A handful of DR-DQ haplotypes were handled as single units for association and clustering because linkage in the cohort was strong. Among roughly 370 genotyped donors of the cohort, an average of 235,054 unique TCR beta nucleotide sequences were sequenced per donor, roughly a sixth of them non-productive. The investigation overall reported the following: The classifier was reported to diagnose cytomegalovirus status with high specificity and sensitivity in both the original cohort and the validation cohort. A later analysis associated roughly 17,000 TCR beta sequences with specific HLA alleles at a false discovery rate of 0.05. Because some donors lacked HLA typing at each locus, the association tests relied only on the typed subset. In a later analysis, the rate of TCR association differed among HLA loci, with DRB1 alleles having the most associated TCRs and HLA-C alleles having the fewest. A later analysis found that HLA-associated TCR beta chains were more clonally expanded and had lower generation probabilities than equally common non-associated chains. When HLA alleles, especially DR and DQ, strongly co-occurred, attributing TCR associations to individual alleles was difficult. Compared with the 666-donor mean, donors in an Asian-associated ancestry cluster had fewer N-insertions in productive TCRs, according to a later genetic analysis. In the study, some 160 TCR beta chains were listed as associated with cytomegalovirus. This cohort had only TCR beta chains sequenced, and the lack of alpha or paired-chain data limited which features could be detected. Some 15 rarely observed V segments, including chromosome 9 orphons, were excluded from the earlier analysis of a few hundred of the donors because counts were too low. According to a later analysis, parvovirus B19, influenza, CMV and Epstein-Barr virus appeared linked to several top co-occurrence clusters. Some IMGT-functional V segments, including TRBV6-2 and TRBV6-3, could not be distinguished by the 87-base-pair reads and were therefore excluded. An association between a missense DCLRE1C variant and V-gene and J-gene trimming of TCR beta chains was found in a later genetic analysis and replicated in an independent cohort. CMV serostatus was the only immune exposure information available for the cohort. Correlated functional status among segregating V segments might be attributable to linkage disequilibrium, but an unknown experimental factor could not be ruled out. The authors suggested that the approach could potentially be extended to other disease states and immunological phenotypes. A few of the identified cytomegalovirus-associated TCR beta chains were confirmed in vitro to be specific for cytomegalovirus antigens. In an earlier analysis of 587 of the donors, most TCR beta V segments were observed in productive rearrangements about 87% or about 30% of the time, broadly matching IMGT annotations. Roughly uniform sequencing depth across donors was assumed in presence/absence analyses, although this assumption may not hold. Across donors, most TCR sequences were observed very rarely, whereas some public TCRs were present in many individuals. In a later analysis, most CMV-associated TCR beta chains were found to appear HLA-restricted, with HLA associations seemingly driven largely by CMV exposure. A further reported finding was that TCR beta sequences accurately predicted the HLA-A and HLA-B alleles for most subjects in the first cohort. A group of highly shared sequence variants was considered likely to be a technical artifact of the sequencing pipeline.

Trimming removed 5 bases from V and 1 base from J; the gene matches leave 8 bases unexplained. Its CDR3 holds 15 amino acids, cysteine through phenylalanine. The only DNA kept is the CDR3, 45 bases in frame from the first base. The germline V gene sets CDR1 to SGHTA and CDR2 to FQGNSA. This sequence uses TRBV7-2 and TRBJ2-7; TRBD1 lines up with 7 middle nucleotides. This clonotype was obtained from a man younger than 40 in good health and CMV-seronegative. Sequenced: PBMCs. The base sequence is TGTGCCAGCAGCCCCCGGACAGGAGGTTCCTACGAGCAGTACTTC. This sequence encodes CASSPRTGGSYEQYF.